These 32 T cell receptor beta chains came from one sample sequenced in a study of T cell responses to AZD1222 COVID-19 vaccine. Produced via immunoSEQ multiplex PCR; TCRdb's table is partial and in-frame only. The data contain roughly 130,000 clones, about 86% of them singletons. The material sequenced was peripheral blood, taken on day 0 of AZD1222 vaccination. These TCRs come from an adult in good health.

CDR3 DNA: TGTGCCAGCAGCGTACGTAAGGGCATTAGCTACAATGAGCAGTTCTTC. Protein product: CASSVRKGISYNEQFF. The rearrangement joins TRBV9 to TRBJ2-1, with D unclear. Trimming pared 1 base from V and 3 bases from J, leaving 14 bases between. Germline V gene data show CDR1 as SGDLS and CDR2 as YYNGEE. This CDR3 has 16 residues.

The gene calls are TRBV5-1 and TRBJ2-1; D gene ambiguous. This CDR3 is built from 12 residues. V lost 0 bases, J lost 7 bases, and 5 bases lay in between. The germline gives CDR1 SGHRS, CDR2 YFSETQ. This chain's CDR3 is CASSLGVNEQFF. The CDR3, as DNA: TGCGCCAGCAGCTTGGGAGTTAATGAGCAGTTCTTC.

V and J are TRBV28 and TRBJ1-3, with unresolved D. The germline V gene encodes CDR1 MDHEN and CDR2 SYDVKM. V dropped 3 bases and J dropped 0 bases, with 9 bases sitting between them. The CDR3 length is 15 residues. CDR3 residues: CASSLSVRSGNTIYF. The DNA for the CDR3 is TGTGCCAGCAGTTTGTCCGTTCGCTCTGGAAACACCATATATTTT.

The chain joins TRBV7-2 to TRBJ1-3, with a tentative D call TRBD1 (5 bases). The germline gives CDR1 SGHTA, CDR2 FQGNSA. The CDR3 consists of 15 residues. The V end was cut by 1 base, the J end by 2 bases, with 9 bases between. CDR3 protein: CASSLVEGPGNTIYF. CDR3 nucleotide sequence: TGTGCCAGCAGCTTAGTAGAGGGGCCTGGAAACACCATATATTTT.

The rearrangement joins TRBV28 to TRBJ2-1, with 9 bases lining up with TRBD2. V lost 5 bases and J lost 7; bases outside the gene matches: 9. The CDR3 sequence is 15 residues long. Looked up from germline, CDR1 is MDHEN and CDR2 is SYDVKM. For the CDR3, the DNA is TGTGCCAGCAGTATGGGGGCGGGAGGGCCGAATGAGCAGTTCTTC. Its translation: CASSMGAGGPNEQFF.

The rearrangement links TRBV7-8 to TRBJ1-3; D possibly corresponds to TRBD1 (6 bases). The CDR3 totals 14 residues. V was clipped by 5 bases and J by 4 bases, with 12 bases between them. The germline CDR1 and CDR2 sequences are SGHVS and FQNEAQ. CDR3 coding DNA: TGTGCCAGCAGCGTCGGGACATTGGGAAACACCATATATTTT. This encodes CASSVGTLGNTIYF. Using reference TRBV7-8 and TRBJ1-3 for the parts outside the CDR3, the full variable domain is GAGVSQSPRYKVAKRGQDVALRCDPISGHVSLFWYQQALGQGPEFLTYFQNEAQLDKSGLPSDRFFAERPEGSVSTLKIQRTQQEDSAVYLCASSVGTLGNTIYFGEGSWLTVV.

The chain links TRBV20-1 to TRBJ2-7; the match to TRBD2 covers 7 bases. This CDR3 contains 11 residues. Per the germline V gene, CDR1 is DFQATT and CDR2 is SNEGSKA (reference sequence). V gave up 6 bases and J gave up 7 bases; unmatched junction bases: 6. The chain's CDR3 is CSAALAREQYF. In nucleotides, the CDR3 is TGCAGTGCAGCACTAGCGCGGGAGCAGTACTTC.

The rearrangement links TRBV10-3 to TRBJ1-1; TRBD1 aligns across 8 bases. Germline V gene lookup returns CDR1 ENHRY and CDR2 SYGVKD. V shed 6 bases, J shed 4 bases, and the junction held 19 bases outside the gene matches. There are 18 residues in the CDR3. CDR3 protein: CAISPNQGQGARPTEAFF. The CDR3 DNA reads TGTGCCATCAGCCCCAATCAAGGTCAGGGGGCGCGACCCACTGAAGCTTTCTTT.

CDR3 nucleotide sequence: TGTGCCAGCAGCTTACCCCCAGCGGGAGGGTACAATGAGCAGTTCTTC. This encodes CASSLPPAGGYNEQFF. The chain links TRBV7-9 to TRBJ2-1; the match to TRBD2 covers 10 bases. The ends lost 2 bases at V and 4 bases at J; junction bases unmatched: 5. The CDR3 spans 16 residues. Germline values: CDR1 SEHNR, CDR2 FQNEAQ (reference sequence).

The V call is TRBV3-1 (or the pseudogene TRBV3-2), the J call TRBJ1-2; D remains ambiguous. Germline CDR1 and CDR2: LGHDT and YNNKEL (reference sequence). There are 12 residues in the CDR3. V was cut by 4 bases and J by 7 bases, with 10 bases left in between. The DNA for the CDR3 is TGTGCCAGCAGCCCAGCTTCGGGTGGCTACACCTTC. Translated: CASSPASGGYTF.

The chain employs TRBV5-6 and TRBJ1-2, with 7 bases aligning to TRBD1. This CDR3 spans 14 amino acids. The germline V gene encodes CDR1 SGHDT and CDR2 YYEEEE. Trimming took 2 bases from V and 4 from J; bases not matched to a gene: 5. The CDR3 loop reads CASSFLAGGYGYTF. CDR3 DNA: TGTGCCAGCAGCTTTCTCGCAGGGGGCTATGGCTACACCTTC.

DNA of the CDR3: TGTGCCAGCAGGAGTCAGGATAGGGGCTACACCTTC. It encodes CASRSQDRGYTF. The chain has TRBV5-4 and TRBJ1-2; no definite D call. Germline V gives CDR1 SGHNT, CDR2 YYREEE (reference sequence). Trimming took off 5 bases at V and 8 bases at J, with 13 bases between the two ends. The CDR3 runs 12 residues.

V and J are TRBV6-1 and TRBJ2-3; 10 bases map to TRBD2. Unmatched junction bases numbered 8, after V lost 2 bases and J lost 6 bases. Germline V CDR1 and CDR2: MNHNS, SASEGT. The length of the CDR3 is 16 residues. The CDR3 region has the DNA TGTGCCAGCAGTGAATCAGCGGGGGGGCCACAGGATACGCAGTATTTT. Translating gives CASSESAGGPQDTQYF.

The sample holds a few counts of this clone. This sequence joins TRBV27 and TRBJ1-3; 7 bases fit TRBD1. Germline CDR1 and CDR2: MNHEY and SMNVEV (reference sequence). The V gene end was trimmed by 5 bases and the J gene end by 4 bases; junction bases not matched to a gene: 11. CDR3 size: 16 residues. This CDR3 is CASSQWTGGAGNTIYF. DNA for the CDR3: TGTGCCAGCAGTCAATGGACAGGAGGAGCCGGAAACACCATATATTTT.

The genes are TRBV15 and TRBJ1-2, with D possibly matching TRBD1 (6 bases). Trimming stripped 0 bases from V and 8 bases from J, with 13 bases between. Germline V gives CDR1 LNHNV, CDR2 YYDKDF (reference sequence). The CDR3 extends over 14 amino acids. The CDR3 here is CATSRDQGSLGYTF. Here the CDR3 DNA reads TGTGCCACCAGCAGAGATCAGGGGAGTCTGGGCTACACCTTC.

The chain has TRBV6-5 and TRBJ1-2, with 9 bases fitting TRBD1. The V gene end was trimmed by 6 bases and the J gene end by 6 bases; junction bases not matched to a gene: 8. The V gene's germline CDR1 is MNHEY and CDR2 SVGAGI. This CDR3 spans 14 amino acids. The CDR3 coding sequence is TGTGCCAGCAGGACCGACAGGGGGTTAGATGGCTACACCTTC. As protein: CASRTDRGLDGYTF.

This chain connects TRBV6-5 to TRBJ1-2; no definite D call. This CDR3 is built from 13 residues. Trimming removed 5 bases from V and 3 bases from J, with 10 bases in between. Germline V gene sequence: CDR1 MNHEY, CDR2 SVGAGI. The CDR3: CASSPRTYYGYTF. The CDR3 nucleotides read TGTGCCAGCAGTCCCAGGACGTACTATGGCTACACCTTC.

The rearrangement joins TRBV21-1 to TRBJ1-5; whether TRBD1, the table's D call, matches the DNA was not checked. TRBV21-1 is shown as a pseudogene. The CDR3 totals 17 residues. This CDR3 is CASSKERCQGVNQPQHF. DNA for the CDR3: TGTGCCAGCAGCAAAGAGAGGTGTCAGGGGGTTAATCAGCCCCAGCATTTT.

The CDR3 DNA follows: TGTGCAGCCAGAAAGACGGTGGGGTCCCAAGCTTTCTTT. Translation gives CAARKTVGSQAFF. The chain has TRBV2 and TRBJ1-1; unclear D gene. Per the germline V gene, CDR1 is SNHLY and CDR2 is FYNNEI. The CDR3 covers 13 residues.

This clone was detected a few times. The chain carries TRBV15 and TRBJ2-1; D gene uncertain. The CDR3 consists of 17 residues. The V and J ends lost 5 bases and 0 bases respectively, with 17 bases between them. Germline values: CDR1 LNHNV, CDR2 YYDKDF (reference sequence). CDR3 protein: CATSPHLGRSSYNEQFF. The CDR3 DNA follows: TGTGCCACCAGCCCCCATCTGGGAAGGAGCTCCTACAATGAGCAGTTCTTC.

This sequence joins TRBV6-6 and TRBJ1-5; D not certain. The CDR3 consists of 13 residues. Trimming removed 1 base at V and 6 bases at J, with 7 bases between. Germline V gene sequence: CDR1 MNHNY, CDR2 SVGAGI (reference sequence). The CDR3 region has the DNA TGTGCCAGCAGTTACTGGGGTGCTCAGCCCCAGCATTTT. It encodes CASSYWGAQPQHF.

Written as DNA, the CDR3 is TGCGCCAGCAGCCAAGAGAGACTGCTCGCCGTTGGCTACACCTTC. It encodes CASSQERLLAVGYTF. The chain has TRBV4-1 and TRBJ1-2; unclear D gene. This CDR3 contains 15 residues. V lost 0 bases and J 7 bases, leaving 15 bases between the germline ends. Germline V lookup: CDR1 MGHRA, CDR2 YSYEKL.

V is TRBV5-1 and J is TRBJ2-1, with 9 bases matching TRBD2. V shed 1 base and J 2 bases; nucleotides not matched to a gene: 1. This CDR3 has 15 amino acids. Germline V gene sequence: CDR1 SGHRS, CDR2 YFSETQ. CDR3 loop: CASSLRTSAYNEQFF. The CDR3 region has the DNA TGCGCCAGCAGCTTGAGGACTAGCGCCTACAATGAGCAGTTCTTC.

This chain connects TRBV5-4 to TRBJ2-1; D gene unclear. The CDR3 is made up of 13 amino acids. CDR1 is SGHNT and CDR2 is YYREEE in the germline V gene (reference sequence). Trimming removed 0 bases at V and 6 bases at J, with 7 bases between. The CDR3 loop reads CASSLVGSNEQFF. For the CDR3, the DNA is TGTGCCAGCAGCTTGGTAGGGTCCAATGAGCAGTTCTTC.

The genes are TRBV7-9 and TRBJ2-3; no clear D. The CDR3 contains 10 residues. Germline-derived CDR1 and CDR2 are SEHNR and FQNEAQ (reference sequence). The chain's CDR3 is CVARTDTQYF. Written as DNA, the CDR3 is TGTGTGGCCCGCACAGATACGCAGTATTTT.

The CDR3 loop reads CASSKVGDSLELFF. CDR3 DNA: TGTGCCAGCAGCAAAGTCGGAGACAGCTTGGAGCTGTTTTTT. The gene calls are TRBV21-1 and TRBJ2-2; TRBD1 reflects the table's D call only, with no check against the DNA. TRBV21-1 is flagged as a pseudogene. The CDR3 is 14 amino acids.

This chain uses TRBV7-8 with TRBJ1-5; a possible D gene is TRBD1 (6 bases). The germline CDR1 and CDR2 sequences are SGHVS and FQNEAQ. Trimming stripped 2 bases from V and 7 bases from J, with 18 bases between. The CDR3 contains 16 residues. Here the CDR3 DNA reads TGTGCCAGCAGCTTATGGGCGCGGGGGGCAAGACAGCCCCAGCATTTT. This gives the protein CASSLWARGARQPQHF.

The chain couples TRBV19 to TRBJ1-4; D unresolved. This CDR3 region has 15 residues. Germline CDR1 and CDR2: LNHDA and SQIVND (reference sequence). With 3 bases removed from V and 0 bases from J, the gap between germline ends came to 8 bases. This chain's CDR3 is CASSIDHATNEKLFF. The CDR3 bases are TGTGCCAGTAGTATTGACCACGCAACTAATGAAAAACTGTTTTTT.

The V call is TRBV4-1, the J call TRBJ2-1, with 15 bases lining up with TRBD2. Germline V gene lookup returns CDR1 MGHRA and CDR2 YSYEKL. The CDR3 has 22 residues. V lost 3 bases, J lost 0 bases, and 15 bases stayed unmatched. The CDR3 spells CASSHSWTSGGAYPGSYNEQFF. The CDR3 DNA reads as TGCGCCAGCAGCCATTCATGGACTAGCGGGGGGGCTTACCCAGGCTCCTACAATGAGCAGTTCTTC.

This rearrangement joins TRBV20-1 to TRBJ2-3; D unresolved. Germline values: CDR1 DFQATT, CDR2 SNEGSKA (reference sequence). With 6 bases removed from V and 3 bases from J, the gap between germline ends came to 7 bases. CDR3 length equals 11 residues. CDR3 sequence: CSAFMTDTQYF. The CDR3 coding sequence is TGCAGTGCCTTTATGACAGATACGCAGTATTTT.

This chain connects TRBV7-2 to TRBJ1-3; D perhaps matches TRBD1 (5 bases). Per the germline V gene, CDR1 is SGHTA and CDR2 is FQGNSA. This CDR3 has 17 amino acids. V gave up 5 bases and J gave up 0 bases, with 17 bases separating them. The CDR3 region has the DNA TGTGCCAGCAGCACCGACAGCTTTGCCTTCTCTGGAAACACCATATATTTT. Its protein is CASSTDSFAFSGNTIYF.

The genes are TRBV7-8 and TRBJ1-1; D is unresolved. CDR3 length equals 14 residues. The V gene lost 0 bases and the J gene lost 11 bases, with 16 bases spanning the gap. Germline CDR1 reads SGHVS; CDR2 reads FQNEAQ. DNA for the CDR3: TGTGCCAGCAGCTTAGCTAGTCAAACAGTCGTGGCTTTCTTT. This gives the protein CASSLASQTVVAFF.